These 18 T cell receptor beta chains were all obtained from the same sample, sequenced in a study of T-cell memory formation after mild COVID-19. TCRdb used MiXCR to reprocess the 5' RACE reads, holding one entry per CDR3 protein. The top ten hold 7.5% to 9.5% of the sample, which has hundreds of thousands of distinct CDR3 sequences, less than 25% seen once. Sequencing used PBMCs or a T cell subset sorted from them (not recorded which). The receptor set was obtained from an adult woman who had mild COVID-19 (a few samples of this study predate the infection). Cell type and time point are not known.

V is TRBV6-1 and J is TRBJ2-5, with D possibly TRBD1 on 5 matching bases. Trimming removed 2 bases from V and 5 bases from J, with 12 bases in between. The CDR3 length is 14 residues. From germline, CDR1 is MNHNS and CDR2 SASEGT. The CDR3 nucleotides are TGTGCCAGCAGTGAATACAGGTCACAGGAGACCCAGTACTTC. Translated, it gives CASSEYRSQETQYF.

This clonotype came up a few times. The genes are TRBV3-1 and TRBJ1-6, with D uncertain. CDR3 length equals 14 residues. V lost 4 bases and J 6 bases, leaving 10 bases between the germline ends. In germline, CDR1 is LGHDT, CDR2 YNNKEL (reference sequence). The CDR3 is CASSRRDRNSPLHF. As DNA, the CDR3 is TGTGCCAGCAGCCGGAGAGACCGTAATTCACCCCTCCACTTT.

This clonotype was picked up one time. V and J are TRBV3-1 and TRBJ2-3; no clear D gene. The CDR3 extends over 15 amino acids. The germline gives CDR1 LGHDT, CDR2 YNNKEL (reference sequence). V dropped 0 bases and J dropped 4 bases, with 11 bases sitting between them. The CDR3 reads CASSQDKGWADTQYF. The DNA of the CDR3 is TGTGCCAGCAGCCAAGATAAGGGTTGGGCAGATACGCAGTATTTT.

This clonotype was picked up a small number of times. The chain recombines TRBV10-3 with TRBJ2-1; TRBD1 agrees at 10 bases. This CDR3 contains 16 residues. From germline, CDR1 is ENHRY and CDR2 SYGVKD. V dropped 1 base and J dropped 4; count of bases not matched to a gene: 4. The CDR3 is CAISELTGGVYNEQFF. The CDR3 nucleotides read TGTGCCATCAGTGAGTTGACAGGGGGCGTATACAATGAGCAGTTCTTC.

V is TRBV4-3 and J is TRBJ2-7; TRBD2 matches 10 bases. Per the germline V gene, CDR1 is LGHNA and CDR2 is YSLEER. This CDR3 contains 15 residues. Trimming at V came to 1 base and at J to 6 bases, leaving 6 bases not matched to a gene. This chain's CDR3 is CASSQGSSGSREQYF. The CDR3 nucleotides read TGCGCCAGCAGCCAAGGCTCTAGCGGGAGCCGCGAGCAGTACTTC.

The V gene is TRBV4-1, the J gene TRBJ2-5; D is undetermined. Germline V gene sequence: CDR1 MGHRA, CDR2 YSYEKL. This CDR3 contains 14 residues. V lost 6 bases, J lost 1 base, and 12 bases lay in between. The CDR3 loop is CASSQWGFQETQYF. CDR3 bases: TGCGCCAGCAGTCAGTGGGGATTCCAAGAGACCCAGTACTTC.

The chain has TRBV9 and TRBJ2-5, with 10 bases that match TRBD2. Germline V lookup: CDR1 SGDLS, CDR2 YYNGEE. The trim removed 3 bases at V and 7 bases at J, leaving 9 bases unmatched. The CDR3 is made up of 15 amino acids. The CDR3 DNA reads as TGTGCCAGCAGCGAGGGGAGCGGGAGGGCAGGGACCCAGTACTTC. This translates into CASSEGSGRAGTQYF.

The gene calls are TRBV9 and TRBJ2-7, with D maybe TRBD1 (5 bases). In germline, CDR1 is SGDLS, CDR2 YYNGEE. Deletions cut 4 bases from V and 7 bases from J, with 12 bases between. The CDR3 length is 12 residues. As DNA, the CDR3 is TGTGCCAGCAGCCCAGGGTCGAGGGAGCAGTACTTC. Translating it yields CASSPGSREQYF.

This clonotype was detected only a few times. V is TRBV4-1 and J is TRBJ2-7, with TRBD2 matching over 7 bases. CDR1 and CDR2 from the germline V gene are MGHRA and YSYEKL. V lost 3 bases, J lost 1 base, and 9 bases stayed unmatched. The CDR3 contains 16 residues. This CDR3 reads CASSHRPSGGSYEQYF. The CDR3 DNA reads as TGCGCCAGCAGCCACCGGCCGTCGGGGGGATCCTACGAGCAGTACTTC.

This clonotype has a handful of counts. This sequence joins TRBV24-1 and TRBJ2-3, with D possibly being TRBD1 or TRBD2 (5 bases each). With 4 bases removed from V and 2 bases from J, the gap between germline ends came to 6 bases. The V gene's germline CDR1 is KGHDR and CDR2 SFDVKD. The CDR3 contains 13 residues. CDR3 DNA: TGTGCCACCAGTGACGGGGCCACAGATACGCAGTATTTT. This gives the protein CATSDGATDTQYF.

By share, this clonotype counts as medium-sized (0.01 to 0.1%). The J gene is TRBJ2-1, the V gene TRBV12-3 or TRBV12-4; D unresolved. The ends were cut back, 6 bases at V and 0 bases at J, with 9 bases in the middle. The CDR3 runs to 14 residues. CDR3 loop: CASSFDGSYNEQFF. CDR3 sequence (DNA): TGTGCCAGCAGCTTCGACGGCTCCTACAATGAGCAGTTCTTC.

This clonotype was detected ten times or more. Here the CDR3 reads CASSASGSEQYF. The CDR3 region has the DNA TGTGCCAGCAGCGCTAGCGGGAGTGAGCAGTACTTC. V gene TRBV5-6 combines with J gene TRBJ2-7; 10 bases align to TRBD2. Unmatched junction bases numbered 2, after V lost 4 bases and J lost 7 bases. CDR3 length: 12 amino acids. Germline V CDR1 and CDR2: SGHDT, YYEEEE.

This chain uses TRBV4-3 with TRBJ1-1; D ambiguous. Trimming pared 4 bases from V and 1 base from J, leaving 19 bases between. CDR1 is LGHNA, CDR2 YSLEER, per germline. The CDR3 consists of 17 residues. The CDR3 loop is CASSPRWGVQENTEAFF. The CDR3 bases are TGCGCCAGCAGCCCTCGATGGGGAGTCCAAGAGAACACTGAAGCTTTCTTT.

This chain connects TRBV4-1 to TRBJ2-1, with D possibly matching TRBD1 (6 bases). The CDR3 is 12 amino acids. Germline assignment: CDR1 MGHRA and CDR2 YSYEKL. Trimming cost V 4 bases and J 9 bases, with 10 bases left between them. CDR3 DNA: TGCGCCAGCAGCCCTCAAGGGGGTGAGCAGTTCTTC. This codes for CASSPQGGEQFF.

This clonotype came up a few times. The chain couples TRBV4-2 to TRBJ2-1; perhaps TRBD1 as D (6 bases). This CDR3 contains 15 residues. V lost 0 bases to trimming and J lost 2 bases, with 8 bases between them. Germline CDR1 is LGHNA and CDR2 is YNFKEQ. The CDR3: CASSQEWTAYNEQFF. The CDR3 DNA is TGTGCCAGCAGCCAAGAATGGACAGCCTACAATGAGCAGTTCTTC.

This clonotype has only a few counts. The V gene is TRBV20-1, the J gene TRBJ2-7; TRBD2 matches 8 bases. The V gene's germline CDR1 is DFQATT and CDR2 SNEGSKA (reference sequence). There are 16 residues in the CDR3. V trimming: 5 bases; J trimming: 5 bases; junction bases outside the gene matches: 17. CDR3 sequence (DNA): TGCAGTGCTCCCCGATGGGCGGGGGGAAGGTCCGACGAGCAGTACTTC. It translates to CSAPRWAGGRSDEQYF.

The chain has TRBV6-2 or TRBV6-3 and TRBJ2-2, with D maybe TRBD1 (5 bases). Trimming pared 2 bases from V and 3 bases from J, leaving 13 bases between. This CDR3 has 16 residues. Germline values: CDR1 MNHEY, CDR2 SVGEGT. The CDR3 DNA is TGTGCCAGCAGTTACGTATCAGGGATCGACACCGGGGAGCTGTTTTTT. Translation gives CASSYVSGIDTGELFF.

The chain uses TRBV6-5 and TRBJ2-7; 8 nucleotides line up with TRBD1. V was pared by 6 bases and J by 2 bases, with 3 bases of the junction left unmatched. The CDR3 sequence is 13 residues long. Germline V gene lookup returns CDR1 MNHEY and CDR2 SVGAGI. CDR3 bases: TGTGCCAGCAGAAGGACAGGGACCTACGAGCAGTACTTC. Its protein is CASRRTGTYEQYF.